This T cell receptor beta chain was identified in a study of CD8 T cells in ankylosing spondylitis. The CDR3 has 14 amino acids. Germline V gene data show CDR1 as SNHLY and CDR2 as FYNNEI. J lost 0 bases, V lost 10 bases, and 4 bases had no gene match. TCRdb recomputed calls from the 5' RACE reads with MiXCR, one row per CDR3 protein. This table holds approximately 39,000 distinct CDR3 sequences, roughly 9.6% found once. This clonotype was recorded a few times. The sample taken for sequencing was synovial fluid, either unsorted or a sorted T cell fraction (not recorded which). The chain joins TRBV2 to TRBJ1-2; 11 nucleotides align to TRBD1. The TCR comes from a male donor with ankylosing spondylitis. CDR3 sequence reads: CATEGQGANYGYTF. The CDR3 DNA reads as TGTGCCACTGAGGGACAGGGGGCTAACTATGGCTACACCTTC.